This TCR beta chain was recorded in a study of T-cell reconstitution after alpha-beta-depleted transplantation in children. Whole-study findings and limits: Several hundred expanded graft clones reportedly gave rise to the alpha-beta T cells present about two months after transplant. At day 60, the high TCRbeta diversity found in some patients originated from recipient T cells and thymic progenitors that had survived.

This clonotype was found many times. No antigen is known for it. J lost 4 bases, V lost 4 bases, and 6 bases had no gene match. The V gene's germline CDR1 is SQVTM and CDR2 ANQGSEA. CDR3 length: 13 residues. Using unique molecular identifiers, the investigators prepared the TCRbeta library. MiXCR, applied by TCRdb to the PCR reads, yields one record per CDR3 protein. Of more than 200,000 distinct CDR3 sequences in the sample, around 25% were seen once. This rearrangement joins TRBV29-1 to TRBJ2-5, with TRBD1 matching 7 bases. This clonotype originated in a girl aged 2-10 years with Fanconi anemia, due to receive a stem cell transplant. The sequencing here drew on PBMCs, taken before TCRalphabeta/CD19-depleted stem cell transplant. CDR3 nucleotides: TGCAGCGTTGGTGCCAGGGGGTTAGAGACCCAGTACTTC. This gives the protein CSVGARGLETQYF.